This entry concerns a single TCR beta chain. Its matching antigen is unknown. The sample belongs to a study of early stage breast cancer tumors. Across the study: ER+/PR+/HER2- status applied to about 80% of the 16 invasive breast tumors. Samples were sequenced at approximately 9.5-fold average coverage. Study conclusions and caveats: Commonly generated sequences made up most enriched TCRB sequences shared between patients.

Each sample had two DNA replicates, about 0.52 ug blood or about 1.5 ug tissue. The repertoire was sequenced with immunoSEQ multiplex PCR; TCRdb's copy has only in-frame clones and lacks some. This sample has 25,000 to 35,000 clones; 84% occur once, and the top ten carry 9% to 9.5%. With 6 bases clipped from V and 7 bases from J, the junction kept 7 bases outside the gene matches. Germline CDR1 and CDR2: SQVTM and ANQGSEA. The CDR3 loop spans 13 amino acids. This chain joins TRBV29-1 and TRBJ1-3; 9 positions agree with TRBD1. The TCR sequence derives from a person in their fifties or sixties with breast cancer. The sequenced material came from blood. The CDR3 sequence is CSVQGQGHNTIYF. The CDR3 DNA reads TGCAGCGTCCAAGGACAGGGGCACAACACCATATATTTT.